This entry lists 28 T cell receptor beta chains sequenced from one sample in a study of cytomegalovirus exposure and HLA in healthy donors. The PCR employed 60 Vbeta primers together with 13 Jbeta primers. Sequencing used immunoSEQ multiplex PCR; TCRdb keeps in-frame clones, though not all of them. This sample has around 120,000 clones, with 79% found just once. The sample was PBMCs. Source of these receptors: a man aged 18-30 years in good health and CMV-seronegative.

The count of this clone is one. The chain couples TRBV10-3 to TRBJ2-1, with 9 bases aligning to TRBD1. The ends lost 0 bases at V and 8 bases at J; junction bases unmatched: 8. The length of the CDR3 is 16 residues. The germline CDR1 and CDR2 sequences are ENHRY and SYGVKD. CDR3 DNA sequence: TGTGCCATCAGTGAGTCGAATTTGGACAGGGGCGATGAGCAGTTCTTC. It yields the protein CAISESNLDRGDEQFF.

CDR3 amino acids: CSVVEAGPSYEQYF. DNA for the CDR3: TGCAGCGTTGTGGAGGCAGGCCCGAGCTACGAGCAGTACTTC. The rearrangement uses TRBV29-1 and TRBJ2-5; perhaps TRBD2 as D (5 bases). TRBJ2-7 matches the DNA end more closely, so the J call is doubtful. Germline-derived CDR1 and CDR2 are SQVTM and ANQGSEA. The CDR3 covers 14 residues.

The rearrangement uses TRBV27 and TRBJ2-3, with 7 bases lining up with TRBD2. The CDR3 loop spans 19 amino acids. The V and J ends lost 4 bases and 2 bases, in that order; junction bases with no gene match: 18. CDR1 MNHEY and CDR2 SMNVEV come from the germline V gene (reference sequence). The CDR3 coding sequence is TGTGCCAGCAGTTGGTTCGGGACTACCATGATGGGAGACACAGATACGCAGTATTTT. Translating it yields CASSWFGTTMMGDTDTQYF.

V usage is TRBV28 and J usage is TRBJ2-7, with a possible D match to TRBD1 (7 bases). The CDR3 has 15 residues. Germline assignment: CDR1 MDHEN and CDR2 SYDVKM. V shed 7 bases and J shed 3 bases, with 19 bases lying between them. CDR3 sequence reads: CASTPDRAGRYEQYF. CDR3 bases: TGTGCCAGCACCCCCGACAGGGCGGGACGCTACGAGCAGTACTTC.

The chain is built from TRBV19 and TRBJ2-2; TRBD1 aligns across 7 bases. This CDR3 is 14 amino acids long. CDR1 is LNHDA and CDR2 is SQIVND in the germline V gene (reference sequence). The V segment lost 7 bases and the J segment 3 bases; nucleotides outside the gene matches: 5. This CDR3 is CASKGDSYTGELFF. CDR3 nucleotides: TGTGCCAGTAAAGGGGACAGTTACACCGGGGAGCTGTTTTTT.

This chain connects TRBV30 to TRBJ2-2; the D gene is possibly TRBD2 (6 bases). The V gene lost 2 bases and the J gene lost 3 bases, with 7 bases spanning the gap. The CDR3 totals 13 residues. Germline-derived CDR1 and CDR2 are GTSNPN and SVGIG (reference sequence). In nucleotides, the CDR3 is TGTGCCTGGAGTCGGGACTACACCGGGGAGCTGTTTTTT. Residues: CAWSRDYTGELFF.

The CDR3 region is CASSDGASGTNEQFF. The CDR3 DNA follows: TGTGCCAGCAGTGATGGGGCTAGCGGGACTAATGAGCAGTTCTTC. V is TRBV6-1 and J is TRBJ2-1; 9 bases align to TRBD2. V dropped 3 bases and J dropped 7; count of bases not matched to a gene: 7. The CDR3 covers 15 residues. From germline, CDR1 is MNHNS and CDR2 SASEGT.

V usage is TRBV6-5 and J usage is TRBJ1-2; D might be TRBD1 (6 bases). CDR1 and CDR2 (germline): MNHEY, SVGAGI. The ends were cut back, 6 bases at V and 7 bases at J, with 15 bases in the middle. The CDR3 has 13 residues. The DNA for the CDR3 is TGTGCCAGCAGAAGGGGGATACGAGCTGGCTACACCTTC. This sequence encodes CASRRGIRAGYTF.

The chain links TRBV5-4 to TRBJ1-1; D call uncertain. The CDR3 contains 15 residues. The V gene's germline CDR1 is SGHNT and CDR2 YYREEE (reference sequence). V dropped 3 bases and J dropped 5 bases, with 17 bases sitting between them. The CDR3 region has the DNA TGTGCCAGCAGCTCGGGAGGAATGAGGTGGACTGAAGCTTTCTTT. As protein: CASSSGGMRWTEAFF.

This chain's CDR3 is CASSLGAGGRFYNEQFF. As DNA, the CDR3 is TGCGCCAGCAGCTTGGGGGCGGGGGGGAGATTCTACAATGAGCAGTTCTTC. The rearrangement joins TRBV5-1 to TRBJ2-1, with 9 bases lining up with TRBD2. Germline CDR1 SGHRS, CDR2 YFSETQ. J lost 3 bases, V lost 0 bases, and 7 bases had no gene match. The CDR3 covers 17 residues.

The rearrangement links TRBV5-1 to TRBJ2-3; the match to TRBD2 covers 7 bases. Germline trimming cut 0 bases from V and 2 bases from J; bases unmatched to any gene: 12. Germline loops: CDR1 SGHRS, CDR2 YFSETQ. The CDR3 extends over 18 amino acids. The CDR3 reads CASSLAEYPGTTTDTQYF. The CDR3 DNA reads TGCGCCAGCAGCTTGGCGGAATACCCCGGGACTACCACAGATACGCAGTATTTT.

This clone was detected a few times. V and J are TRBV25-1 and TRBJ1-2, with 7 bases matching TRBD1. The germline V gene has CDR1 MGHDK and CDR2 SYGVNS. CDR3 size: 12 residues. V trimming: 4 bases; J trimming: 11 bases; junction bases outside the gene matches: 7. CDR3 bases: TGTGCCAGCAGTGGACAGGGTCGCCTGTACACCTTC. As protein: CASSGQGRLYTF.

The CDR3 sequence: CASSGGLVTEAFF. The CDR3 nucleotides read TGCGCCAGCAGCGGAGGGTTGGTTACTGAAGCTTTCTTT. This chain connects TRBV5-1 to TRBJ1-1; no reliable D call. Germline V gene lookup returns CDR1 SGHRS and CDR2 YFSETQ. Trimming shortened V by 4 bases and J by 5 bases, and 12 bases separated the two germline ends. The CDR3 length is 13 residues.

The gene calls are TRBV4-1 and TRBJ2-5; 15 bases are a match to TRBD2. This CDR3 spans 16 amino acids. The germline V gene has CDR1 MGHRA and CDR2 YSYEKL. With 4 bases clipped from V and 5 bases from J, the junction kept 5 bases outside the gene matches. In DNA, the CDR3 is TGCGCCAGCAGCCCACCCGGGACTAGCGGGAGGGAGACCCAGTACTTC. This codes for CASSPPGTSGRETQYF.

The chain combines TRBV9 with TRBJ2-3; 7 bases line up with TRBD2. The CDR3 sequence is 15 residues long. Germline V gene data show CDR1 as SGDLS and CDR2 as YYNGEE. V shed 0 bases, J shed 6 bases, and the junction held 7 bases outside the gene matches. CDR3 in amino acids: CASSVAGGSGDTQYF. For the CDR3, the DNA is TGTGCCAGCAGCGTAGCTGGCGGGAGTGGGGATACGCAGTATTTT.

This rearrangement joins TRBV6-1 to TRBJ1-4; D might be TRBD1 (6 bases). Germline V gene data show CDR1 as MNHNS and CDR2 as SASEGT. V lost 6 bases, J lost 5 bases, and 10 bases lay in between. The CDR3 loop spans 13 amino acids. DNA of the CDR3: TGTGCCAGCAGATTGACAGGAAATGAAAAACTGTTTTTT. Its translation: CASRLTGNEKLFF.

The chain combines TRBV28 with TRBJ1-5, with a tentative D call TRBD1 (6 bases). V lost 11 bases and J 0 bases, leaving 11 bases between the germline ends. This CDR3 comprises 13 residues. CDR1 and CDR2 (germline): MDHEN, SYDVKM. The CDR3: CASRGGSNQPQHF. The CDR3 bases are TGTGCCTCGAGGGGGGGTAGCAATCAGCCCCAGCATTTT.

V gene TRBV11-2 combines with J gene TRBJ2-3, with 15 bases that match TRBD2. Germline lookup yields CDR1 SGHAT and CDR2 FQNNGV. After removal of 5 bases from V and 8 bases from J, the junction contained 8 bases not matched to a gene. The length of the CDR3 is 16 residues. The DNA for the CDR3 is TGTGCCAGCAGCACAGCGGGACTAGCGGGAGGTGCTACGCAGTATTTT. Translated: CASSTAGLAGGATQYF.

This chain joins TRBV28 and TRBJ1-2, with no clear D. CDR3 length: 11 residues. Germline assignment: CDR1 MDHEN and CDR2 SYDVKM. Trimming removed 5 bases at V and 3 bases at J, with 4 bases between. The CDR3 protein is CASSRYYGYTF. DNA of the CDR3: TGTGCCAGCAGTCGGTACTATGGCTACACCTTC.

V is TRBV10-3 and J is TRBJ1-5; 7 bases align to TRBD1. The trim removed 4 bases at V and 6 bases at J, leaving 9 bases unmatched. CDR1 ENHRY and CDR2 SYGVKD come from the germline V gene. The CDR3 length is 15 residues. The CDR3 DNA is TGTGCCATCAGTGTCGGACAGGCCAAGGGTCAGCCCCAGCATTTT. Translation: CAISVGQAKGQPQHF.

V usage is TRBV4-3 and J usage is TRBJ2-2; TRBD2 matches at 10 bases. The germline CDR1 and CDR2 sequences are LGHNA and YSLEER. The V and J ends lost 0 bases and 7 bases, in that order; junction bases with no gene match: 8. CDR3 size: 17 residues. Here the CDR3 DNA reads TGCGCCAGCAGCCAAGAAATAGTGACTAGCGGGTACGGGGAGCTGTTTTTT. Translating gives CASSQEIVTSGYGELFF.

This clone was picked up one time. The CDR3 reads CAWTPGGYGYTF. CDR3 sequence (DNA): TGTGCCTGGACCCCGGGGGGGTATGGCTACACCTTC. V is TRBV30 and J is TRBJ1-2, with a possible D match to TRBD1 (5 bases). The CDR3 is made up of 12 amino acids. The V and J ends lost 4 bases and 5 bases respectively, with 11 bases between them. Germline V gene sequence: CDR1 GTSNPN, CDR2 SVGIG (reference sequence).

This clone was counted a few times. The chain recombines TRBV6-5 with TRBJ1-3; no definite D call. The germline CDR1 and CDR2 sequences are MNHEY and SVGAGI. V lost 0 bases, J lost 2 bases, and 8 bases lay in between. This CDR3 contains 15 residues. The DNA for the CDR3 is TGTGCCAGCAGTTACTCGACAAACGCTGGAAACACCATATATTTT. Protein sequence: CASSYSTNAGNTIYF.

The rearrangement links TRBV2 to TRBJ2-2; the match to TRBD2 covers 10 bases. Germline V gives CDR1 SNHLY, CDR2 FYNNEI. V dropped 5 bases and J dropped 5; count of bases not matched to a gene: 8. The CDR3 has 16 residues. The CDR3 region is CASSQRLLAGTGELFF. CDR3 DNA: TGTGCCAGCAGTCAAAGACTACTAGCGGGAACCGGGGAGCTGTTTTTT.

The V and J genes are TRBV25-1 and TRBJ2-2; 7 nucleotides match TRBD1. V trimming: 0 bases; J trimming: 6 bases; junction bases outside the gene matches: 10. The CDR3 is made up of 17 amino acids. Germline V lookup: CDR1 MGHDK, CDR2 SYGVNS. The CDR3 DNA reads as TGTGCCAGCAGTGAATATAAGAGGGGGCTGGTAGCCGGGGAGCTGTTTTTT. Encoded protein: CASSEYKRGLVAGELFF.

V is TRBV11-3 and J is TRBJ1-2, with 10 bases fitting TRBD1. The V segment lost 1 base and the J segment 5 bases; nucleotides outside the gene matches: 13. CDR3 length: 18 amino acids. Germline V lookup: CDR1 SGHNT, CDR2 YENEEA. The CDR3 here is CASSLAPGEWTGGYGYTF. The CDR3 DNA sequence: TGTGCCAGCAGCTTAGCCCCTGGGGAGTGGACAGGGGGGTATGGCTACACCTTC.

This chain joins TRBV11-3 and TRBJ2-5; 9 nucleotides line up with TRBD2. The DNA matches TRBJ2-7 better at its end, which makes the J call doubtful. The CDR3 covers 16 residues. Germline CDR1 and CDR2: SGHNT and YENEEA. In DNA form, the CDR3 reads TGTGCCAGCAGCTTAGAAGAGGCGGGAGGGCTGGACGAGCAGTACTTC. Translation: CASSLEEAGGLDEQYF.

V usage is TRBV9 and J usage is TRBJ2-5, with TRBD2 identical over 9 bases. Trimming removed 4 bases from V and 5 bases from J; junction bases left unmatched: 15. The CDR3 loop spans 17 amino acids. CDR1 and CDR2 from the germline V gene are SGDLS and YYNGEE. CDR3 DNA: TGTGCCAGCAGCCCCCGTGGGGCTAGCGGGACCCGGGAGACCCAGTACTTC. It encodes CASSPRGASGTRETQYF.